This is a list of T cell receptor beta chains from one sample in a study of cytomegalovirus exposure and HLA in healthy donors. The data were produced by immunoSEQ multiplex PCR, yet TCRdb's version contains in-frame clones alone and is incomplete. The sample yields roughly 270,000 clones, 88% seen once. Sequencing used PBMCs. The receptor set was obtained from a young woman in good health and CMV-seronegative. CDR3s include the opening cysteine and the closing phenylalanine or tryptophan. A D gene is named only where the DNA matches it firmly. Clone size appears in some rows only: once, few, many, or a class for an expanded clone.

v_call	d_call	j_call	clone_size	cdr3_aa	cdr3_nt
TRBV2	NA	TRBJ2-1	NA	CASSGRFSGAYNEQFF	TGTGCCAGCAGTGGACGCTTTAGCGGAGCCTACAATGAGCAGTTCTTC
TRBV5-1	NA	TRBJ1-2	NA	CASSLKGDGGYGYTF	TGCGCCAGCAGTTTGAAGGGGGATGGGGGCTATGGCTACACCTTC
TRBV9	TRBD2	TRBJ2-5	NA	CASSLTGLAQETQYF	TGTGCCAGCAGCCTTACCGGACTAGCCCAAGAGACCCAGTACTTC
TRBV4-3	TRBD1	TRBJ2-7	NA	CASSQDRTGWPEQYF	TGCGCCAGCAGCCAAGATCGGACAGGGTGGCCCGAGCAGTACTTC
TRBV9	TRBD1	TRBJ1-5	NA	CASSVGGQVNQPQHF	TGTGCCAGCAGCGTAGGAGGACAGGTCAATCAGCCCCAGCATTTT
TRBV19	TRBD1	TRBJ1-5	NA	CASTGGRNQPQHF	TGTGCCAGTACAGGGGGCAGGAATCAGCCCCAGCATTTT
TRBV7-9	NA	TRBJ2-7	NA	CASSLVVRLASYEQYF	TGTGCCAGCAGCTTAGTCGTTAGGCTAGCGTCCTACGAGCAGTACTTC
TRBV28	TRBD2	TRBJ2-4	NA	CASSPRLAGGNIQYF	TGTGCCAGCAGTCCGAGACTAGCGGGGGGAAACATTCAGTACTTC
TRBV9	NA	TRBJ1-3	NA	CASSVEGSSGNTIYF	TGTGCCAGCAGCGTAGAAGGGAGCTCTGGAAACACCATATATTTT
TRBV30	NA	TRBJ1-5	NA	CAWSEGLGAPQHF	TGTGCCTGGAGTGAGGGCCTGGGGGCGCCCCAGCATTTT
TRBV27	TRBD2	TRBJ2-7	NA	CASSTRTSGTYEQYF	TGTGCCAGCAGTACTCGGACTAGCGGAACCTACGAGCAGTACTTC
TRBV29-1	NA	TRBJ2-3	NA	CSDRDPGTDTQYF	TGCAGCGACCGGGACCCAGGGACTGATACGCAGTATTTT
TRBV5-4	NA	TRBJ2-5	NA	CASSFWGSSQETQYF	TGTGCCAGCAGCTTTTGGGGCAGCAGCCAAGAGACCCAGTACTTC
TRBV9	TRBD2	TRBJ2-1	NA	CASRGLAGKGEQFF	TGTGCCAGCAGGGGACTAGCCGGGAAGGGTGAGCAGTTCTTC
TRBV9	NA	TRBJ2-5	NA	CASSVAGQSETQYF	TGTGCCAGCAGCGTAGCCGGACAAAGCGAGACCCAGTACTTC
TRBV7-2	TRBD1	TRBJ2-3	NA	CASSLSTGADTQYF	TGTGCCAGCAGCTTATCGACAGGGGCAGATACGCAGTATTTT
TRBV10-1	NA	TRBJ2-7	few	CASSESTRGEQYF	TGCGCCAGCAGTGAGTCGACCAGGGGCGAGCAGTACTTC
TRBV27	TRBD1	TRBJ1-2	NA	CASSTLTGTGGYYGYTF	TGTGCCAGCAGTACGCTGACCGGGACAGGGGGCTATTATGGCTACACCTTC
TRBV2	NA	TRBJ2-7	NA	CASSTGSYEQYF	TGTGCCAGCAGCACAGGTTCCTACGAGCAGTACTTC
TRBV5-1	TRBD1	TRBJ2-7	NA	CASSLAVGTGVSEQYF	TGCGCCAGCAGCTTGGCGGTCGGGACAGGGGTCAGCGAGCAGTACTTC
TRBV4-3	NA	TRBJ1-5	NA	CASSQDVGSNQPQHF	TGCGCCAGCAGCCAAGATGTCGGTAGCAATCAGCCCCAGCATTTT
TRBV29-1	TRBD1	TRBJ2-7	NA	CSVLYRTGTGYEQYF	TGCAGCGTTCTTTATAGAACCGGGACAGGGTACGAGCAGTACTTC
TRBV5-6	NA	TRBJ2-7	NA	CASSLVGIGDPYEQYF	TGTGCCAGCAGCTTGGTCGGGATCGGCGATCCCTACGAGCAGTACTTC
TRBV27	NA	TRBJ2-2	NA	CASKGGSTGELFF	TGTGCCAGCAAGGGCGGGTCCACCGGGGAGCTGTTTTTT
TRBV9	NA	TRBJ2-7	NA	CASSVDQTTAYEQYF	TGTGCCAGCAGCGTAGACCAGACTACCGCCTACGAGCAGTACTTC
TRBV5-6	TRBD2	TRBJ2-1	NA	CASSKAPLLGLAGTNEQFF	TGTGCCAGCAGCAAGGCCCCTTTGTTAGGACTAGCGGGAACCAATGAGCAGTTCTTC
TRBV25-1	NA	TRBJ2-3	NA	CASSARGGTPLSTDTQYF	TGTGCCAGCAGTGCTCGGGGCGGGACCCCTCTAAGCACAGATACGCAGTATTTT